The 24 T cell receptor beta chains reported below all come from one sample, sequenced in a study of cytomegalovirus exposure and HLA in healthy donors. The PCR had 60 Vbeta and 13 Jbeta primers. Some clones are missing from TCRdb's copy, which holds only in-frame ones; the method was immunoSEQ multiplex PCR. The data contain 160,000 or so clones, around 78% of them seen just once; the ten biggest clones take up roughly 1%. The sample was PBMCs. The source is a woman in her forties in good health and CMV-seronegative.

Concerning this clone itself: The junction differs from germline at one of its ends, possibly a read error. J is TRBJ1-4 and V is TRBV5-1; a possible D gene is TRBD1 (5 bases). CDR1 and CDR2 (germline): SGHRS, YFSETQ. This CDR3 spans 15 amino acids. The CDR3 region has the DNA TGCGCCAACAGCTCGGATGGACAAGCAAATGAAAAACTGTTTTTT. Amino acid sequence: CANSSDGQANEKLFF.

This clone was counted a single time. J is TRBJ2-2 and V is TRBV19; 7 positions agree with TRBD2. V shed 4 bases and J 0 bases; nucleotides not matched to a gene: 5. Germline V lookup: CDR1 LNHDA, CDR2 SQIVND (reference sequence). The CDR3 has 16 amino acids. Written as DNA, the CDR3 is TGTGCCAGTAGTACGGGGGGACTTTCGAACACCGGGGAGCTGTTTTTT. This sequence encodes CASSTGGLSNTGELFF.

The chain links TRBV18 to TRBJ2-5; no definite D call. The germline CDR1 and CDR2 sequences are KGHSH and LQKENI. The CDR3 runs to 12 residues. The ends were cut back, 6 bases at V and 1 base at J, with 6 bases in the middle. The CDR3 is CASSLSQETQYF. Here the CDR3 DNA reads TGTGCCAGCTCTCTCTCCCAAGAGACCCAGTACTTC.

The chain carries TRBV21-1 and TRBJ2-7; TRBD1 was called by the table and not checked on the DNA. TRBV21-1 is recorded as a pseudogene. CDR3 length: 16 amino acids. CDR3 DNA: TGTGCCAGCAGCGCTTCGGACAGGGGTTCCTCCTACGAGCAGTACTTC. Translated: CASSASDRGSSYEQYF.

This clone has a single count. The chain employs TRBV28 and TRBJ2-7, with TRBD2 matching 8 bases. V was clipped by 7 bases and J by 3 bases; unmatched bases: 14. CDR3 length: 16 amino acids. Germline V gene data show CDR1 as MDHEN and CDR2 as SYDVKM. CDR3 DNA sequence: TGTGCCAGCACCCCGGGAGGGGCCTCGCCCGGCTACGAGCAGTACTTC. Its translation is CASTPGGASPGYEQYF.

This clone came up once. The CDR3 region has the DNA TGCAGCATCCTCCTAGCGGGAAAATACGAGCAGTACTTC. Translation gives CSILLAGKYEQYF. V gene TRBV29-1 combines with J gene TRBJ2-7; 9 bases match TRBD2. Germline CDR1 SQVTM, CDR2 ANQGSEA. The V segment lost 8 bases and the J segment 4 bases; nucleotides outside the gene matches: 9. This CDR3 region has 13 residues.

The CDR3 protein is CASSLRQNTEAFF. CDR3 coding DNA: TGTGCCAGCAGCCTACGACAGAACACTGAAGCTTTCTTT. V is TRBV7-3 and J is TRBJ1-1; D call uncertain. The germline V gene has CDR1 SGHTA and CDR2 FQGTGA. The CDR3 has 13 residues. The V end lost 5 bases, the J end lost 1 base, and 8 bases lay between the germline ends.

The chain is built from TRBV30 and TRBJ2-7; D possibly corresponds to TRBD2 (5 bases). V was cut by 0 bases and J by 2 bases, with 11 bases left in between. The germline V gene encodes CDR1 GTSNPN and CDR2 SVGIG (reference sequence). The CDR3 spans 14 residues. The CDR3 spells CAWSVRGFPYEQYF. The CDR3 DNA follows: TGTGCCTGGAGTGTACGAGGGTTCCCCTACGAGCAGTACTTC.

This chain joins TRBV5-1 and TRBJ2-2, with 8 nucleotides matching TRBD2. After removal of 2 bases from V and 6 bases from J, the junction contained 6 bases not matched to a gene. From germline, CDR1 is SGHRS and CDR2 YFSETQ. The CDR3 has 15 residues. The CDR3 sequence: CASSFSAGGAGELFF. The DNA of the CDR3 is TGCGCCAGCAGCTTCTCGGCGGGAGGAGCCGGGGAGCTGTTTTTT.

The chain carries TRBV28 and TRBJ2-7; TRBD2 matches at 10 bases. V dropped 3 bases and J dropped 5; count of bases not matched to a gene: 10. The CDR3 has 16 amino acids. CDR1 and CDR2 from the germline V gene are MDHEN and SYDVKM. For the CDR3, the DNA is TGTGCCAGCAGTTTCGCTAGCGGGAGATTCTTAGACGAGCAGTACTTC. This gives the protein CASSFASGRFLDEQYF.

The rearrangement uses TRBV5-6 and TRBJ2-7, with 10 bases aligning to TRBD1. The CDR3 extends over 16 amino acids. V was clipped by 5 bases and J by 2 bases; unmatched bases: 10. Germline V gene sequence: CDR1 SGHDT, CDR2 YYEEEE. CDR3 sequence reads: CASSTAGTGAPYEQYF. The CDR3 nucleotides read TGTGCCAGCAGTACAGCCGGGACAGGGGCCCCCTACGAGCAGTACTTC.

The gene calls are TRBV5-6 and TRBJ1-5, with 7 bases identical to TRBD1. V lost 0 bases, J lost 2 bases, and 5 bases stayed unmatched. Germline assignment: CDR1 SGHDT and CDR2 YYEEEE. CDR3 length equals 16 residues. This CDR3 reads CASSLATGDRNQPQHF. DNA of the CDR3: TGTGCCAGCAGCTTGGCCACAGGGGACCGCAATCAGCCCCAGCATTTT.

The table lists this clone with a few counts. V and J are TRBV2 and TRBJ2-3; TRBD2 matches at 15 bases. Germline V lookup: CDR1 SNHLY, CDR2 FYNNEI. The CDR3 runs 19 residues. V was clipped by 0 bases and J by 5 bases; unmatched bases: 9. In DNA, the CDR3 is TGTGCCAGCAGTGAAGCAGACAGGACTAGCGGGAGGGCGGGAGATACGCAGTATTTT. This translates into CASSEADRTSGRAGDTQYF.

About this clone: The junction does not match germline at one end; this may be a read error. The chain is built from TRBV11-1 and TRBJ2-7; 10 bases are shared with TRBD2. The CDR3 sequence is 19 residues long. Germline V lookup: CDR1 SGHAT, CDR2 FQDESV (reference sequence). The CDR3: CASSLAVGLAGVFSYVQYF. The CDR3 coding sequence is TGTGCCAGCAGCTTAGCGGTAGGGCTAGCGGGGGTTTTTTCTTACGTGCAGTACTTC.

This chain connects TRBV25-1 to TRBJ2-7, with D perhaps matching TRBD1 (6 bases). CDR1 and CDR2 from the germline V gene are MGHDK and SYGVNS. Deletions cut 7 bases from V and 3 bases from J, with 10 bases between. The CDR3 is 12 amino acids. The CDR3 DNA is TGTGCCAGCACGCAGGGGCTCTACGAGCAGTACTTC. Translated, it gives CASTQGLYEQYF.

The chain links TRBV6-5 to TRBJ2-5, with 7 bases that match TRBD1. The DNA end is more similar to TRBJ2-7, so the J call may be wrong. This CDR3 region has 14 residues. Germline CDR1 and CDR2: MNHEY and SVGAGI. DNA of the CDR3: TGTGCCAGCAGTTCACAGGGGAAGTCCTACGAGCAGTACTTC. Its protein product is CASSSQGKSYEQYF.

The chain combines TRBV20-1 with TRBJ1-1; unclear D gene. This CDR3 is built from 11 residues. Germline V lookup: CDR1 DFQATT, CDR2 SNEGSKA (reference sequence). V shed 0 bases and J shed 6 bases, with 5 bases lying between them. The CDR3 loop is CSAREDSEAFF. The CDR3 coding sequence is TGCAGTGCTAGAGAGGACTCTGAAGCTTTCTTT.

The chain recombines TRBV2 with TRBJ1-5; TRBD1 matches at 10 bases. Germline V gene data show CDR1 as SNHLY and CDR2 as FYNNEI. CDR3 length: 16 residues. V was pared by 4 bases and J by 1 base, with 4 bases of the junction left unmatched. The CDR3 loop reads CASSVRGQGSNQPQHF. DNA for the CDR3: TGTGCCAGCAGTGTGAGGGGACAGGGGAGCAATCAGCCCCAGCATTTT. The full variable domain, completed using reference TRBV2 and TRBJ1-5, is EPEVTQTPSHQVTQMGQEVILRCVPISNHLYFYWYRQILGQKVEFLVSFYNNEISEKSEIFDDQFSVERPDGSNFTLKIRSTKLEDSAMYFCASSVRGQGSNQPQHFGDGTRLSIL.

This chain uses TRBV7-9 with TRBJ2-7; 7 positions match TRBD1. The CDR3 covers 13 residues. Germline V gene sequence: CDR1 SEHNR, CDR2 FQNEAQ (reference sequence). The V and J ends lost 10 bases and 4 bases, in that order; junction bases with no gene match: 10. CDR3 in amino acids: CATTPTGLYEQYF. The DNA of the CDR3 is TGTGCCACCACACCGACAGGGTTATACGAGCAGTACTTC.

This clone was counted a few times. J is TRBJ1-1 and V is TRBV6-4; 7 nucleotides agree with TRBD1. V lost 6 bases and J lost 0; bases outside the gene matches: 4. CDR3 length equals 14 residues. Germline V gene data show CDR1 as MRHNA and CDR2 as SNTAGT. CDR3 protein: CASREGALNTEAFF. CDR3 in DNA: TGTGCCAGCAGGGAGGGGGCCCTGAACACTGAAGCTTTCTTT.

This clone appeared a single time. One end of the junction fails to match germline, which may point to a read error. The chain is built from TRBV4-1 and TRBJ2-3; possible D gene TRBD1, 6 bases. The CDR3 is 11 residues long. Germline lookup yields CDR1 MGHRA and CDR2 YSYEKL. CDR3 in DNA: TGCGCCAGCACTCCAGGGGACCAGCTATTTTTT. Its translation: CASTPGDQLFF.

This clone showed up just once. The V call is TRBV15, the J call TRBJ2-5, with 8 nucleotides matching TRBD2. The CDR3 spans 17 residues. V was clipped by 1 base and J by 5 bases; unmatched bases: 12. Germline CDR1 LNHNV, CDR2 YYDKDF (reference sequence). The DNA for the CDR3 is TGTGCCACCAGCAGAGGCCAGACGAGCGGGAGTGGGGAGACCCAGTACTTC. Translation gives CATSRGQTSGSGETQYF.

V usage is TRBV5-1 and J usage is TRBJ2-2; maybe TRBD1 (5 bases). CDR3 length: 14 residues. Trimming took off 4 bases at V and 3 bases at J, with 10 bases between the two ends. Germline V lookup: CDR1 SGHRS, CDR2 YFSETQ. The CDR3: CASSRQLDTGELFF. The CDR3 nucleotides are TGCGCCAGCAGCCGACAGCTTGACACCGGGGAGCTGTTTTTT.

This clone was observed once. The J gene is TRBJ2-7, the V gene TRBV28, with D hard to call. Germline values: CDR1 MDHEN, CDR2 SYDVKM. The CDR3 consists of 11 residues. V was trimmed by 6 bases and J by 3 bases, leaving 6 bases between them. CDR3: CASSNYYEQYF. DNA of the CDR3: TGTGCCAGCAGCAACTACTACGAGCAGTACTTC.